Shown below are 11 T cell receptor beta chains from a single sample sequenced in a study of shared clonotypes between healthy human individuals. This table comes from immunoSEQ multiplex PCR, and its TCRdb copy is limited to in-frame clones, with some not included. This sample has about 1 million clones; around 74% occur once, and the top ten carry approximately 1.5%. The sample comprised memory CD4+ T cells sorted from blood. The subset denotes: CD45RA-negative fraction. The source is a young man in good health.

Regarding this clone: Other nucleotide sequences in the sample specify the same CDR3. V and J are TRBV9 and TRBJ2-7, with D perhaps matching TRBD2 (6 bases). Germline V CDR1 and CDR2: SGDLS, YYNGEE. Trimming stripped 2 bases from V and 6 bases from J, with 15 bases between. The CDR3 is 14 amino acids. The CDR3 DNA reads TGTGCCAGCAGCGTCGACCCACACGGGGGCGAGCAGTACTTC. Translation: CASSVDPHGGEQYF. Complete variable domain (other parts from reference TRBV9 and TRBJ2-7): DSGVTQTPKHLITATGQRVTLRCSPRSGDLSVYWYQQSLDQGLQFLIQYYNGEERAKGNILERFSAQQFPDLHSELNLSSLELGDSALYFCASSVDPHGGEQYFGPGTRLTVT.

This clone was observed a few times. The chain couples TRBV7-2 to TRBJ2-3; D is perhaps TRBD1 (5 bases). This CDR3 comprises 15 residues. With 2 bases removed from V and 4 bases from J, the gap between germline ends came to 13 bases. From germline, CDR1 is SGHTA and CDR2 FQGNSA. CDR3 amino acids: CASSLSWAGSDTQYF. In DNA form, the CDR3 reads TGTGCCAGCAGCTTATCTTGGGCAGGGTCAGATACGCAGTATTTT.

This chain connects TRBV6-1 to TRBJ1-5; possible D gene TRBD1, 6 bases. Germline V gene sequence: CDR1 MNHNS, CDR2 SASEGT. Trimming removed 6 bases from V and 5 bases from J, with 17 bases in between. The CDR3 is 15 residues long. The CDR3 protein is CASRRQVQSDQPQHF. The CDR3 region has the DNA TGTGCCAGCAGGCGACAGGTTCAATCTGATCAGCCCCAGCATTTT.

This chain uses TRBV7-6 with TRBJ2-3, with a tentative D call TRBD2 (6 bases). The CDR3 is made up of 14 amino acids. Trimming pared 7 bases from V and 0 bases from J, leaving 11 bases between. Germline V gives CDR1 SGHVS, CDR2 FNYEAQ. The CDR3 DNA is TGTGCCAGCACCTACGGGGGTAGCACAGATACGCAGTATTTT. Translated: CASTYGGSTDTQYF.

The rearrangement links TRBV4-1 to TRBJ1-5; D remains ambiguous. The V end lost 0 bases, the J end lost 3 bases, and 9 bases lay between the germline ends. The CDR3 has 15 residues. Germline V lookup: CDR1 MGHRA, CDR2 YSYEKL. The CDR3 bases are TGCGCCAGCAGCCAAGAAATGTCGGTCAATCAGCCCCAGCATTTT. Its protein product is CASSQEMSVNQPQHF.

CDR3 DNA: TGTGCCAGCAGCCGGCGACTAGCGGGAGGGATCACAGATACGCAGTATTTT. It is translated as CASSRRLAGGITDTQYF. The V call is TRBV14, the J call TRBJ2-3, with 14 bases fitting TRBD2. From germline, CDR1 is SGHDN and CDR2 FVKESK. The CDR3 is made up of 17 amino acids. V trimming: 4 bases; J trimming: 2 bases; junction bases outside the gene matches: 5.

In its sample, this clone was seen once. This chain uses TRBV6-5 with TRBJ1-1, with unresolved D. Trimming left V 6 bases short and J 5 bases short, with 13 bases between. The CDR3 spans 13 residues. Germline CDR1 is MNHEY and CDR2 is SVGAGI. The CDR3 coding sequence is TGTGCCAGCAGAGGGTGGACGGAGACTGAAGCTTTCTTT. This gives the protein CASRGWTETEAFF.

In regard to this clone: Possible read error: a much larger clone is one base away. Other DNA sequences in this sample translate to the same CDR3. V usage is TRBV18 and J usage is TRBJ1-1; D gene uncertain. Germline V lookup: CDR1 KGHSH, CDR2 LQKENI. The V and J ends lost 2 bases and 1 base respectively, with 5 bases between them. This CDR3 has 13 amino acids. In DNA form, the CDR3 reads TGTGCCAGCTCACCAGGGAGGAACACTGAAGCTTTCTTT. Amino acids: CASSPGRNTEAFF.

The chain combines TRBV28 with TRBJ1-3; D remains unclear. Germline V lookup: CDR1 MDHEN, CDR2 SYDVKM. This CDR3 contains 15 residues. Trimming stripped 5 bases from V and 0 bases from J, with 11 bases between. CDR3 in amino acids: CASSAGLSSGNTIYF. The CDR3 DNA is TGTGCCAGCAGTGCAGGTCTTAGCTCTGGAAACACCATATATTTT.

The CDR3 DNA reads TGTGCCAGCACCCCACAGGGGGGAGGCCACAATGAGCAGTTCTTC. Translating it yields CASTPQGGGHNEQFF. J is TRBJ2-1 and V is TRBV7-2; TRBD1 aligns across 8 bases. This CDR3 comprises 15 residues. Germline lookup yields CDR1 SGHTA and CDR2 FQGNSA. V was clipped by 7 bases and J by 5 bases; unmatched bases: 10.

This clone was counted between two and nine times. The V and J genes are TRBV7-2 and TRBJ1-1; a weak D match, TRBD1 (5 bases). The CDR3 contains 14 residues. Per germline, CDR1 SGHTA and CDR2 FQGNSA. V lost 5 bases to trimming and J lost 3 bases, with 13 bases between them. CDR3 region: CASSIRVGDTEAFF. The DNA of the CDR3 is TGTGCCAGCAGCATCAGGGTAGGTGACACTGAAGCTTTCTTT.